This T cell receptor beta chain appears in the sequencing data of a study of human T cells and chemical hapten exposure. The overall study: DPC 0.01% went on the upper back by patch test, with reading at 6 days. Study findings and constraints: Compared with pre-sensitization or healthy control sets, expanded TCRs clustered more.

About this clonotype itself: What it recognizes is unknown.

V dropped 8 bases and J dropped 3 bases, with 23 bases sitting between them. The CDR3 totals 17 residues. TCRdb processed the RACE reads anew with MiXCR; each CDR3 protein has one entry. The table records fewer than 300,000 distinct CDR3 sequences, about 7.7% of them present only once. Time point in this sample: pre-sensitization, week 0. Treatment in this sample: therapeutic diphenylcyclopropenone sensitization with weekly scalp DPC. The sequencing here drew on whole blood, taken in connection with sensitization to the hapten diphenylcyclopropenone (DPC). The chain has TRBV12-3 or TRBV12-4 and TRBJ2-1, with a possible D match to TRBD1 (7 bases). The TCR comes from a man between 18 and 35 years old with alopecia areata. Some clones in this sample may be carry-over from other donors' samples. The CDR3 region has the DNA TGTGCCAGCGAAGGTACCGCTTCAGGGGGGTTCTACAATGAGCAGTTCTTC. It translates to CASEGTASGGFYNEQFF.